These 29 T cell receptor beta chains originate from one sample sequenced in a study of T cell changes during pregnancy in multiple sclerosis. Profiled with immunoSEQ multiplex PCR; TCRdb holds only in-frame clones, not every one. The data show approximately 52,000 clones, approximately 92% seen once. Sequences were derived from CD4+ T cells from peripheral blood mononuclear cells, sampled in the second trimester of pregnancy. Source of these receptors: a female donor in good health, enrolled as a control in a pregnancy study.

The rearrangement joins TRBV19 to TRBJ2-7; a weak D match, TRBD2 (5 bases). This CDR3 is 14 amino acids long. V lost 10 bases and J 0 bases, leaving 16 bases between the germline ends. Looked up from germline, CDR1 is LNHDA and CDR2 is SQIVND (reference sequence). The CDR3 sequence is CATSVQRLSYEQYF. CDR3 nucleotide sequence: TGTGCCACTTCAGTCCAGCGGCTCTCCTACGAGCAGTACTTC.

The chain is built from TRBV15 and TRBJ1-2; unclear D gene. The V gene lost 0 bases and the J gene lost 3 bases, with 11 bases spanning the gap. The CDR3 is made up of 15 amino acids. Germline CDR1 and CDR2: LNHNV and YYDKDF (reference sequence). CDR3 sequence: CATSRDRGSYYGYTF. CDR3 nucleotides: TGTGCCACCAGCAGAGACCGGGGATCCTACTATGGCTACACCTTC.

Of note for this clone: Other DNA sequences in this specimen translate into the identical CDR3. The V and J genes are TRBV5-6 and TRBJ2-1; the match to TRBD2 covers 8 bases. Germline lookup yields CDR1 SGHDT and CDR2 YYEEEE. The CDR3 extends over 14 amino acids. J lost 4 bases, V lost 5 bases, and 5 bases had no gene match. CDR3 nucleotides: TGTGCCAGCAGTGGGCTAGCGGGTTACAATGAGCAGTTCTTC. This translates into CASSGLAGYNEQFF.

The chain links TRBV28 to TRBJ1-2, with a possible D match to TRBD1 (6 bases). Germline CDR1 reads MDHEN; CDR2 reads SYDVKM. Trimming stripped 7 bases from V and 3 bases from J, with 18 bases between. This CDR3 has 15 amino acids. The CDR3 DNA reads TGTGCCAGCATTCCCGGCGGGGGCGGGTACTATGGCTACACCTTC. Its protein product is CASIPGGGGYYGYTF.

J is TRBJ1-2 and V is TRBV11-2; the D is unclear. The CDR3 totals 15 residues. Germline V gene sequence: CDR1 SGHAT, CDR2 FQNNGV. V shed 4 bases and J shed 4 bases, with 16 bases lying between them. CDR3 DNA: TGTGCCAGCAGCTCTACGGGAGGAGGGCCCTATGGCTACACCTTC. Protein: CASSSTGGGPYGYTF.

V and J are TRBV10-3 and TRBJ2-1, with D hard to call. CDR1 and CDR2 from the germline V gene are ENHRY and SYGVKD. This CDR3 contains 13 residues. V was cut by 8 bases and J by 6 bases, with 14 bases left in between. The CDR3: CAIVTNRGNEQFF. CDR3 nucleotide sequence: TGTGCCATCGTCACGAATCGCGGCAATGAGCAGTTCTTC.

This clone appeared once. J is TRBJ1-2 and V is TRBV5-8, with TRBD1 matching over 7 bases. J gave up 4 bases and V 4 bases, and 7 bases lay outside the gene matches. CDR1 SGHTS and CDR2 YDEGEE come from the germline V gene. This CDR3 is built from 14 residues. In DNA form, the CDR3 reads TGTGCCAGCAGCCGGCCGGGACAGATCTATGGCTACACCTTC. As protein: CASSRPGQIYGYTF.

The V call is TRBV28, the J call TRBJ2-6; 10 bases fit TRBD1. The ends lost 2 bases at V and 0 bases at J; junction bases unmatched: 4. In germline, CDR1 is MDHEN, CDR2 SYDVKM. The CDR3 is made up of 18 amino acids. CDR3: CASSLRTGGFSGANVLTF. CDR3 DNA: TGTGCCAGCAGTTTACGGACAGGGGGTTTCTCTGGGGCCAACGTCCTGACTTTC.

This chain uses TRBV5-1 with TRBJ2-3, with 10 bases that match TRBD1. With 1 base clipped from V and 5 bases from J, the junction kept 7 bases outside the gene matches. The CDR3 length is 16 residues. Germline V gene data show CDR1 as SGHRS and CDR2 as YFSETQ. This chain's CDR3 is CASSLPGTGDVDTQYF. The CDR3 nucleotides are TGCGCCAGCAGCTTGCCCGGGACAGGGGATGTAGATACGCAGTATTTT.

The chain couples TRBV7-6 to TRBJ2-4; maybe TRBD1 (6 bases). Germline CDR1 is SGHVS and CDR2 is FNYEAQ. The ends were cut back, 4 bases at V and 1 base at J, with 11 bases in the middle. This CDR3 contains 15 residues. The CDR3 region is CASSSQGSAKNIQYF. CDR3 DNA: TGTGCCAGCAGCTCACAGGGTTCGGCCAAAAACATTCAGTACTTC.

This clone was observed a single time. J is TRBJ2-1 and V is TRBV18, with D uncertain. Germline CDR1 is KGHSH and CDR2 is LQKENI. The CDR3 covers 14 residues. Trimming took off 2 bases at V and 2 bases at J, with 7 bases between the two ends. The CDR3 spells CASSPGVAYNEQFF. CDR3 nucleotide sequence: TGTGCCAGCTCACCAGGAGTGGCCTACAATGAGCAGTTCTTC.

This sequence joins TRBV19 and TRBJ1-5; D is perhaps TRBD1 (5 bases). V dropped 2 bases and J dropped 9 bases, with 14 bases sitting between them. The CDR3 totals 14 residues. The germline gives CDR1 LNHDA, CDR2 SQIVND (reference sequence). CDR3 DNA sequence: TGTGCCAGTAGTATACCCGAGTTAGGGGCGCCCCAGCATTTT. It codes for CASSIPELGAPQHF. Full variable domain (outside the CDR3, taken from reference TRBV19 and TRBJ1-5): DGGITQSPKYLFRKEGQNVTLSCEQNLNHDAMYWYRQDPGQGLRLIYYSQIVNDFQKGDIAEGYSVSREKKESFPLTVTSAQKNPTAFYLCASSIPELGAPQHFGDGTRLSIL.

The chain carries TRBV7-3 and TRBJ2-5; D might be TRBD1 (5 bases). Germline V gives CDR1 SGHTA, CDR2 FQGTGA. The CDR3 has 13 amino acids. Trimming left V 5 bases short and J 9 bases short, with 16 bases between. The CDR3 loop is CASSPQAQGAQYF. CDR3 nucleotides: TGTGCCAGCAGCCCCCAGGCCCAAGGGGCCCAGTACTTC.

The V call is TRBV9, the J call TRBJ2-2; D might be TRBD1 (6 bases). Trimming took off 4 bases at V and 4 bases at J, with 20 bases between the two ends. The CDR3 has 17 amino acids. CDR1 and CDR2 (germline): SGDLS, YYNGEE. CDR3 loop: CASSISPGHGPTGELFF. CDR3 in DNA: TGTGCCAGCAGCATCAGTCCGGGACACGGACCCACCGGGGAGCTGTTTTTT.

This chain joins TRBV18 and TRBJ2-7, with TRBD2 matching over 12 bases. This CDR3 region has 15 residues. Germline loops: CDR1 KGHSH, CDR2 LQKENI. Unmatched junction bases numbered 4, after V lost 3 bases and J lost 4 bases. The CDR3 is CASSPTSGRRYEQYF. CDR3 DNA sequence: TGTGCCAGCTCACCGACTAGCGGGAGAAGGTACGAGCAGTACTTC.

The V and J genes are TRBV6-1 and TRBJ1-5; 9 nucleotides agree with TRBD1. Germline loops: CDR1 MNHNS, CDR2 SASEGT. J gave up 3 bases and V 6 bases, and 3 bases lay outside the gene matches. This CDR3 spans 14 amino acids. The CDR3 DNA follows: TGTGCCAGCAGGGGACAGGGTACCAATCAGCCCCAGCATTTT. Amino acid sequence: CASRGQGTNQPQHF.

The chain joins TRBV9 to TRBJ2-2, with no clear D. The ends were cut back, 2 bases at V and 0 bases at J, with 14 bases in the middle. The CDR3 covers 17 residues. Germline CDR1 SGDLS, CDR2 YYNGEE. The CDR3: CASSVEAGYANTGELFF. The CDR3 DNA follows: TGTGCCAGCAGCGTCGAGGCTGGGTATGCGAACACCGGGGAGCTGTTTTTT.

The chain links TRBV6-6 to TRBJ2-1; 10 bases map to TRBD1. Germline CDR1 MNHNY, CDR2 SVGAGI (reference sequence). The CDR3 is 14 residues long. V lost 5 bases, J lost 5 bases, and 3 bases stayed unmatched. The CDR3 loop reads CASSPGTGDNEQFF. DNA for the CDR3: TGTGCCAGCAGTCCCGGGACAGGGGACAATGAGCAGTTCTTC.

This chain connects TRBV9 to TRBJ2-3; D is undetermined. The CDR3 is 14 residues long. Germline assignment: CDR1 SGDLS and CDR2 YYNGEE. V was cut by 4 bases and J by 2 bases, with 11 bases left in between. The CDR3 DNA follows: TGTGCCAGCAGCCTAACCCCTGACACAGATACGCAGTATTTT. This translates into CASSLTPDTDTQYF.

The chain recombines TRBV5-1 with TRBJ2-5, with D possibly being TRBD1 (6 bases). Trimming cost V 6 bases and J 5 bases, with 17 bases left between them. The CDR3 totals 14 residues. CDR1 and CDR2 from the germline V gene are SGHRS and YFSETQ. The CDR3 here is CASTPSGVGETQYF. CDR3 bases: TGCGCCAGCACGCCCTCAGGGGTTGGGGAGACCCAGTACTTC.

The chain links TRBV6-1 to TRBJ1-5; D gene ambiguous. Germline loops: CDR1 MNHNS, CDR2 SASEGT. The CDR3 runs to 13 residues. Deletions cut 4 bases from V and 2 bases from J, with 6 bases between. The CDR3 DNA is TGTGCCAGCAGTGGACACGGCAATCAGCCCCAGCATTTT. Translated: CASSGHGNQPQHF.

The chain joins TRBV27 to TRBJ2-7; no clear D. The CDR3 is 16 amino acids. Germline CDR1 MNHEY, CDR2 SMNVEV (reference sequence). The V and J ends lost 7 bases and 4 bases respectively, with 23 bases between them. The CDR3 nucleotides read TGTGCCAGCACCCCAGAGAAGAGAGGCTCGCGTTACGAGCAGTACTTC. It encodes CASTPEKRGSRYEQYF.

The gene calls are TRBV19 and TRBJ2-7; possibly TRBD2 for D (6 bases). Germline CDR1 LNHDA, CDR2 SQIVND (reference sequence). With 6 bases removed from V and 3 bases from J, the gap between germline ends came to 15 bases. The CDR3 is 14 residues long. In nucleotides, the CDR3 is TGTGCCAGTAGGCGACTGGGGGACTTCTACGAGCAGTACTTC. This gives the protein CASRRLGDFYEQYF. Using reference TRBV19 and TRBJ2-7 for the parts outside the CDR3, the full variable domain is DGGITQSPKYLFRKEGQNVTLSCEQNLNHDAMYWYRQDPGQGLRLIYYSQIVNDFQKGDIAEGYSVSREKKESFPLTVTSAQKNPTAFYLCASRRLGDFYEQYFGPGTRLTVT.

The sample holds one count of this clone. The chain is built from TRBV9 and TRBJ1-2; perhaps TRBD1 as D (5 bases). The CDR3 loop spans 15 amino acids. Germline V gene data show CDR1 as SGDLS and CDR2 as YYNGEE. With 0 bases removed from V and 0 bases from J, the gap between germline ends came to 9 bases. The CDR3 DNA reads as TGTGCCAGCAGCGTAGAGGACACTCCTAACTATGGCTACACCTTC. The encoded protein is CASSVEDTPNYGYTF.

The chain uses TRBV7-9 and TRBJ2-7; a possible D gene is TRBD2 (5 bases). The CDR3 runs to 14 residues. V was clipped by 5 bases and J by 5 bases, with 16 bases between them. Germline V CDR1 and CDR2: SEHNR, FQNEAQ (reference sequence). The CDR3 is CASSHLHTGDEQYF. The CDR3 region has the DNA TGTGCCAGCAGCCATCTCCACACCGGGGACGAGCAGTACTTC.

This clone was seen once. The gene calls are TRBV29-1 and TRBJ1-1; D is perhaps TRBD1 (5 bases). Germline loops: CDR1 SQVTM, CDR2 ANQGSEA. The CDR3 has 13 residues. Trimming removed 6 bases from V and 0 bases from J, with 11 bases in between. The CDR3 DNA reads as TGCAGCGTGGCGGGGCCATTGAACACTGAAGCTTTCTTT. Translation gives CSVAGPLNTEAFF.

The J gene is TRBJ2-3, the V gene TRBV5-1, with D possibly being TRBD2 (6 bases). V lost 4 bases and J lost 0, with 12 bases in between. Germline CDR1 SGHRS, CDR2 YFSETQ. This CDR3 region has 15 residues. CDR3 nucleotide sequence: TGCGCCAGCAGCCTTAGCGGCGCTAGCACAGATACGCAGTATTTT. Residues: CASSLSGASTDTQYF.

The V and J genes are TRBV19 and TRBJ2-7, with 10 bases lining up with TRBD1. The CDR3 runs to 12 residues. The trim removed 8 bases at V and 4 bases at J, leaving 2 bases unmatched. Per germline, CDR1 LNHDA and CDR2 SQIVND (reference sequence). The CDR3 DNA reads TGTGCCAGTGGGACAGGGGATTACGAGCAGTACTTC. This translates into CASGTGDYEQYF.

CDR3 sequence (DNA): TGCAGCGTTGAACCTGGGGCAGTTACAGATACGCAGTATTTT. Translating gives CSVEPGAVTDTQYF. The chain couples TRBV29-1 to TRBJ2-3; weak D call: TRBD1 (5 bases). CDR1 is SQVTM, CDR2 ANQGSEA, per germline. Trimming stripped 2 bases from V and 3 bases from J, with 12 bases between. This CDR3 region has 14 residues.